These T cell receptor beta chains were read from a single sample in a study of shared T cell receptors in the human thymus. Generated by immunoSEQ multiplex PCR, the TCRdb table keeps only in-frame clones and is missing some. The sample gives about 660,000 clones, roughly 88% of which show up once; around 0.0099% is in the top ten. These data were also reused for a study on human thymus T cells.

The source material was thymocytes. The receptors here all came from a boy under two years old with a congenital heart defect. Both conserved end residues are part of each CDR3. D genes are given only for firm matches. Size is stated for part of the rows, as once, few or many counts, or as a class when the clone is expanded.

D,size,J,V,DNA,CDR3
NA,NA,TRBJ2-5,TRBV20-1,TGCAGTGAGACTAAGCAAGAGACCCAGTACTTC,CSETKQETQYF
TRBD2,NA,TRBJ2-7,TRBV28,TGTGCCAGCAGTTTGGCCACCAGAACTAGCGGGGGTACCTACGAGCAGTACTTC,CASSLATRTSGGTYEQYF
TRBD1,NA,TRBJ2-1,TRBV5-6,TGTGCCAGCAGCTTGGATTGGGACAGGGTAATAAGCTCCTACAATGAGCAGTTCTTC,CASSLDWDRVISSYNEQFF
NA,NA,TRBJ2-7,TRBV30,TGTGCCTGGAGCGCTTTGGCCCCCAGGGGGGACGGCTACGAGCAGTACTTC,CAWSALAPRGDGYEQYF
TRBD2,NA,TRBJ2-7,TRBV4-2,TGTGCCAGCAGCCAAGATATCCCTAGCGGGAGGGTCCGACACGAGCAGTACTTC,CASSQDIPSGRVRHEQYF
NA,NA,TRBJ2-7,TRBV5-6,TGTGCCAGCAGCTTGGCATTAGCCGCCCCCTACGAGCAGTACTTC,CASSLALAAPYEQYF
TRBD1,NA,TRBJ1-2,TRBV7-9,TGTGCCAGCAGCTTGGGACAGGGAGATGGCTACACCTTC,CASSLGQGDGYTF
NA,few,TRBJ2-7,TRBV4-1,TGCGCCAGCAGCCAACTCTCTAGGCACGAGCAGTACTTC,CASSQLSRHEQYF
TRBD1,NA,TRBJ1-1,TRBV7-9,TGTGCCAGCAGCCGCAGTGCGGCGGGACAGATGAACACTGAAGCTTTCTTT,CASSRSAAGQMNTEAFF
NA,NA,TRBJ2-5,TRBV5-4,TGTGCCAGCAGCCATGGGCCGGAACTGCAAGAGACCCAGTACTTC,CASSHGPELQETQYF
TRBD1,NA,TRBJ2-7,TRBV28,TGTGCCAGCAGTCTACACCCTATAGAGGACAGGGTTTTTGGATCCTACGAGCAGTACTTC,CASSLHPIEDRVFGSYEQYF
NA,NA,TRBJ2-7,TRBV2,TGTGCCAGCACCCCTGGAGCGTCAGTCCTCTACGAGCAGTACTTC,CASTPGASVLYEQYF
TRBD1,NA,TRBJ1-5,TRBV27,TGTGCCAGCACCCCGGGACAGGGTACTCTTAGCAATCAGCCCCAGCATTTT,CASTPGQGTLSNQPQHF
NA,NA,TRBJ1-1,TRBV30,TGTGCCTGGAGTGCCGCCGGGGGGGCTAGGAACACTGAAGCTTTCTTT,CAWSAAGGARNTEAFF
NA,NA,TRBJ1-1,TRBV6-4,TGTGCCAGCAGTGACTTTAGACAGCCGAACACTGAAGCTTTCTTT,CASSDFRQPNTEAFF
TRBD2,NA,TRBJ2-3,TRBV7-2,TGTGCCAGCAGCGTGGGGGGACTAGCGGTTCTTGATACGCAGTATTTT,CASSVGGLAVLDTQYF
NA,once,TRBJ2-3,TRBV6-5,TGTGCCAGCAGCCTCCAGCGGGCCAGCACAGATACGCAGTATTTT,CASSLQRASTDTQYF
TRBD2,NA,TRBJ2-3,TRBV6-1,TGTGCCAGCAGCACTAGCGGTACTAGCACAGATACGCAGTATTTT,CASSTSGTSTDTQYF